The 11 T cell receptor beta chains given below trace back to one sample, sequenced in a study of PD-L1 blockade in urothelial cancer. Assay: immunoSEQ multiplex PCR; the TCRdb copy retains only in-frame clones and omits some. The sample contains roughly 30,000 clones, 75% to 90% of which appear only once. As for time point: pretreatment peripheral blood. The sample here was PBMCs, taken around atezolizumab (anti-PD-L1) treatment. The receptors here all came from a man aged 60 to 69 with urothelial cancer.

This clone has just a few counts. The chain joins TRBV9 to TRBJ2-1; 7 nucleotides align to TRBD2. This CDR3 spans 16 amino acids. Germline CDR1 and CDR2: SGDLS and YYNGEE. Unmatched junction bases numbered 5, after V lost 2 bases and J lost 0 bases. The CDR3 region is CASSVSSGRSYNEQFF. Here the CDR3 DNA reads TGTGCCAGCAGCGTGTCTAGCGGTCGCTCCTACAATGAGCAGTTCTTC.

The chain joins TRBV18 to TRBJ2-2, with TRBD1 matching over 9 bases. Trimming at V came to 3 bases and at J to 1 base, leaving 6 bases not matched to a gene. Germline V gene sequence: CDR1 KGHSH, CDR2 LQKENI. The CDR3 sequence is 17 residues long. CDR3 sequence reads: CASSPLRQGVNTGELFF. In DNA, the CDR3 is TGTGCCAGCTCACCCCTCAGACAGGGGGTGAACACCGGGGAGCTGTTTTTT.

This chain connects TRBV9 to TRBJ1-1, with a possible D match to TRBD1 (5 bases). From germline, CDR1 is SGDLS and CDR2 YYNGEE. The CDR3 runs to 15 residues. Trimming took off 6 bases at V and 0 bases at J, with 15 bases between the two ends. The CDR3 DNA reads as TGTGCCAGCATGGCACCGCCAGGGTTGAACACTGAAGCTTTCTTT. Translating gives CASMAPPGLNTEAFF. The variable domain in full, with the rest retrieved from reference TRBV9 and TRBJ1-1, is DSGVTQTPKHLITATGQRVTLRCSPRSGDLSVYWYQQSLDQGLQFLIQYYNGEERAKGNILERFSAQQFPDLHSELNLSSLELGDSALYFCASMAPPGLNTEAFFGQGTRLTVV.

This clone turned up a few times. This chain uses TRBV19 with TRBJ1-2, with 8 bases aligning to TRBD1. Germline V gene sequence: CDR1 LNHDA, CDR2 SQIVND (reference sequence). Trimming at V came to 4 bases and at J to 5 bases, leaving 3 bases not matched to a gene. CDR3 length equals 13 residues. CDR3 sequence: CASSKRQGYGYTF. For the CDR3, the DNA is TGTGCCAGTAGTAAGAGACAGGGGTATGGCTACACCTTC.

About this clone itself: One end of the junction fails to match germline, which may point to a read error. The chain combines TRBV7-7 with TRBJ2-1, with 7 bases aligning to TRBD1. The CDR3 is 15 amino acids. Germline CDR1 and CDR2: SSHAT and FNYEAQ (reference sequence). The CDR3 reads CASSSGTESYNEQFF. In nucleotides, the CDR3 is TGTGCTAGCAGCTCCGGGACAGAGTCGTACAATGAGCAGTTCTTC.

By its share, this clone is medium-sized. The chain links TRBV30 to TRBJ1-6, with D maybe TRBD1 (6 bases). The ends were cut back, 5 bases at V and 8 bases at J, with 10 bases in the middle. The CDR3 is 12 amino acids. Germline lookup yields CDR1 GTSNPN and CDR2 SVGIG (reference sequence). CDR3 nucleotides: TGTGCCTGGTCATCAGGGGATTCACCCCTCCACTTT. Translating gives CAWSSGDSPLHF.

This sequence joins TRBV4-3 and TRBJ2-1, with 14 bases fitting TRBD2. This CDR3 spans 19 amino acids. Losses at the gene ends were 1 base for V and 2 bases for J; bases not matched to a gene: 7. Germline V gene sequence: CDR1 LGHNA, CDR2 YSLEER. CDR3 amino acids: CASSQGTSGRLSPYNEQFF. The CDR3 DNA is TGCGCCAGCAGCCAAGGGACTAGCGGGAGGCTCAGTCCCTACAATGAGCAGTTCTTC.

The chain combines TRBV5-1 with TRBJ1-6; 11 bases are shared with TRBD1. From germline, CDR1 is SGHRS and CDR2 YFSETQ. The J segment lost 9 bases and the V segment lost 1 base, leaving 3 bases of the junction unmatched. The CDR3 spans 15 residues. CDR3 in DNA: TGCGCCAGCAGCTTGACCGGGACAGGGGGTTCACCCCTCCACTTT. Translation: CASSLTGTGGSPLHF.

The gene calls are TRBV5-6 and TRBJ2-1; TRBD2 aligns across 8 bases. The CDR3 is made up of 14 amino acids. Germline V gives CDR1 SGHDT, CDR2 YYEEEE. The V gene end was trimmed by 4 bases and the J gene end by 5 bases; junction bases not matched to a gene: 5. The CDR3 DNA is TGTGCCAGCAGCATAAGGACTAGCCACAATGAGCAGTTCTTC. Amino acid sequence: CASSIRTSHNEQFF.

V is TRBV25-1 and J is TRBJ2-7; 8 bases match TRBD2. The CDR3 runs 15 residues. Germline CDR1 reads MGHDK; CDR2 reads SYGVNS. Trimming at V came to 0 bases and at J to 1 base, leaving 2 bases not matched to a gene. CDR3 protein: CASSEYRGRSYEQYF. The CDR3 coding sequence is TGTGCCAGCAGTGAATACCGCGGGAGGTCCTACGAGCAGTACTTC.

This chain uses TRBV7-2 with TRBJ2-1; TRBD1 aligns across 9 bases. Germline V CDR1 and CDR2: SGHTA, FQGNSA. The trim removed 6 bases at V and 7 bases at J, leaving 13 bases unmatched. The CDR3 covers 16 residues. CDR3: CASRVPGQGLRNEQFF. CDR3 DNA sequence: TGTGCCAGCAGAGTCCCGGGACAGGGTTTAAGAAATGAGCAGTTCTTC.